This T cell receptor (beta chain) comes out of a study of cytomegalovirus exposure and HLA in healthy donors. Across the whole study: An earlier analysis identified some 110 million unique TCR beta sequences in about 190 million T cells. Study outcomes and limitations: The authors later found most CMV-associated TCR beta chains appeared HLA-restricted.

The PCR was carried out with 60 Vbeta primers and 13 Jbeta primers. Sequencing was performed with immunoSEQ multiplex PCR; in TCRdb, only in-frame clones are kept and a portion is missing. In the table there are about 150,000 clones, roughly 82% of which are singletons. CDR1 ENHRY and CDR2 SYGVKD come from the germline V gene. CDR3 length: 15 residues. The V end lost 3 bases, the J end lost 3 bases, and 12 bases lay between the germline ends. Remarks on this clone: Its antigen remains unknown.

The chain employs TRBV10-3 and TRBJ2-1, with D perhaps matching TRBD2 (6 bases). This clonotype was sampled from a woman between 45 and 60 years old in good health and CMV-seropositive. The sample consisted of PBMCs. In nucleotides, the CDR3 is TGTGCCATCAGTGATCAGGTGGAGGGCTACAATGAGCAGTTCTTC. Its translation is CAISDQVEGYNEQFF.